One and the same sample provided the 12 T cell receptor beta chains below, sequenced in a study of T cells in narcolepsy. Profiled with immunoSEQ multiplex PCR; TCRdb holds only in-frame clones, not every one. The data contain tens of thousands of clones, about four fifths of them singletons. Source material: memory (CD45RA-) CD4+ T cells from blood. These receptors were obtained from a human donor in good health.

The chain carries TRBV6-6 and TRBJ1-3; D remains ambiguous. V was shortened by 4 bases and J by 0 bases, with 4 bases between the two germline ends. The CDR3 loop spans 13 amino acids. The germline gives CDR1 MNHNY, CDR2 SVGAGI (reference sequence). CDR3 sequence (DNA): TGTGCCAGCAGTTTGGACTCTGGAAACACCATATATTTT. This translates into CASSLDSGNTIYF.

This chain connects TRBV13 to TRBJ2-1; maybe TRBD2 (7 bases). V shed 2 bases and J shed 0 bases, with 17 bases lying between them. Germline-derived CDR1 and CDR2 are PRHDT and FYEKMQ (reference sequence). CDR3 length: 18 residues. Here the CDR3 DNA reads TGTGCCAGCAGCTTATTAGGGGGGGCGGGTCCCTCCTACAATGAGCAGTTCTTC. Protein sequence: CASSLLGGAGPSYNEQFF.

CDR3 amino acids: CASSPRGYYEQYF. The CDR3 DNA is TGTGCCAGCAGCCCCCGGGGTTACTACGAGCAGTACTTC. V gene TRBV7-2 combines with J gene TRBJ2-7; tentatively, D is TRBD2 (5 bases). Germline-derived CDR1 and CDR2 are SGHTA and FQGNSA. The CDR3 totals 13 residues. V lost 5 bases and J lost 3, with 11 bases in between.

The chain links TRBV7-2 to TRBJ2-1; TRBD2 is a possible D gene (6 bases). This CDR3 region has 13 residues. V dropped 3 bases and J dropped 8 bases, with 11 bases sitting between them. CDR1 is SGHTA, CDR2 FQGNSA, per germline. The CDR3 nucleotides are TGTGCCAGCAGCTTGCGCAGGGAGGATGAGCAGTTCTTC. As protein: CASSLRREDEQFF. Full variable domain (rest looked up from reference TRBV7-2 and TRBJ2-1): GAGVSQSPSNKVTEKGKDVELRCDPISGHTALYWYRQSLGQGLEFLIYFQGNSAPDKSGLPSDRFSAERTGGSVSTLTIQRTQQEDSAVYLCASSLRREDEQFFGPGTRLTVL.

This sequence joins TRBV5-5 and TRBJ2-3; the D gene could be TRBD1 or TRBD2 (5 bases each). V dropped 6 bases and J dropped 1 base, with 12 bases sitting between them. CDR3 length equals 14 residues. The germline CDR1 and CDR2 sequences are SGHKS and YYEKEE (reference sequence). Here the CDR3 reads CASTFRGGTDTQYF. The CDR3 nucleotides read TGTGCCAGCACCTTTAGAGGGGGCACAGATACGCAGTATTTT.

The V gene is TRBV9, the J gene TRBJ2-1; D is perhaps TRBD1 or TRBD2 (5 bases each). The germline CDR1 and CDR2 sequences are SGDLS and YYNGEE. The CDR3 runs 14 residues. Trimming shortened V by 3 bases and J by 5 bases, and 12 bases separated the two germline ends. In DNA form, the CDR3 reads TGTGCCAGCAGCGGAGGGACGCAAAACAATGAGCAGTTCTTC. Its translation: CASSGGTQNNEQFF.

The V call is TRBV5-8, the J call TRBJ2-7; 10 positions agree with TRBD1. V shed 2 bases and J 3 bases; nucleotides not matched to a gene: 2. The CDR3 consists of 14 residues. Germline lookup yields CDR1 SGHTS and CDR2 YDEGEE. The CDR3 loop reads CASSFRTGGYEQYF. The DNA of the CDR3 is TGTGCCAGCAGCTTCAGGACAGGGGGCTACGAGCAGTACTTC.

V gene TRBV7-6 combines with J gene TRBJ1-4; the D gene is possibly TRBD1 (6 bases). Germline loops: CDR1 SGHVS, CDR2 FNYEAQ. This CDR3 is 13 amino acids long. Trimming left V 5 bases short and J 7 bases short, with 11 bases between. The CDR3 bases are TGTGCCAGCAGCAGGGGGTATAGTGAAAAACTGTTTTTT. As protein: CASSRGYSEKLFF.

The CDR3 loop is CASLGVGNQPQHF. The CDR3 DNA reads TGTGCCAGTCTAGGGGTCGGCAATCAGCCCCAGCATTTT. The chain has TRBV19 and TRBJ1-5; D is possibly TRBD1 (5 bases). This CDR3 contains 13 residues. Germline V gene lookup returns CDR1 LNHDA and CDR2 SQIVND (reference sequence). V was shortened by 8 bases and J by 2 bases, with 10 bases between the two germline ends.

This rearrangement joins TRBV6-1 to TRBJ2-7; the D gene is possibly TRBD1 (6 bases). Trimming left V 2 bases short and J 1 base short, with 12 bases between. The CDR3 is 15 residues long. Looked up from germline, CDR1 is MNHNS and CDR2 is SASEGT. The CDR3 spells CASSERRTVSYEQYF. Here the CDR3 DNA reads TGTGCCAGCAGTGAAAGACGGACAGTGTCCTACGAGCAGTACTTC.

The chain is built from TRBV7-2 and TRBJ1-2; 7 nucleotides agree with TRBD1. The germline V gene encodes CDR1 SGHTA and CDR2 FQGNSA. This CDR3 region has 15 residues. J lost 8 bases, V lost 1 base, and 10 bases had no gene match. For the CDR3, the DNA is TGTGCCAGCAGCTTAGTCGTATCAGGGGGTTACGGCTACACCTTC. Its protein is CASSLVVSGGYGYTF.

The rearrangement links TRBV5-1 to TRBJ2-5; D possibly matches TRBD1 or TRBD2 (5 bases each). The J call may be faulty, since TRBJ2-7 better matches the DNA end. Germline CDR1 reads SGHRS; CDR2 reads YFSETQ. CDR3 length: 15 amino acids. CDR3 in DNA: TGCGCCAGCAGCCCCCGACAGCTTCGGGACTACGAGCAGTACTTC. It translates to CASSPRQLRDYEQYF.